This is a list of T cell receptor beta chains from one sample in a study of identical twins. TCRdb re-called the 5' RACE reads with MiXCR, one entry per CDR3 protein. The sample holds 1,800,000 or so distinct CDR3 sequences; around 33% are singletons and the top ten take 0.27%. Sequencing was performed on cord blood. The source is a newborn girl in good health. CDR3s include the opening cysteine and the closing phenylalanine or tryptophan. The D gene is left open where the match is weak. The size field is filled for only some rows; it gives once, few, many or a size class.

v_gene	abundance	j_gene	len	d_gene	CDR3aa	CDR3nt
TRBV6-6	few	TRBJ2-7	14	.	CASQGRDQNYEQYF	TGTGCCAGCCAGGGGCGGGATCAAAACTACGAGCAGTACTTC
TRBV24-1	.	TRBJ1-4	14	TRBD1	CATSDSRGHEKLFF	TGTGCCACCAGTGACTCGAGGGGGCACGAAAAACTGTTTTTT
TRBV12-5	.	TRBJ2-7	16	TRBD1	CASGLVGTGGIYEQYF	TGTGCTAGTGGTTTGGTAGGGACAGGGGGCATCTACGAGCAGTACTTC
TRBV20-1	.	TRBJ2-1	14	TRBD2	CSAPRAGGRNEQFF	TGCAGTGCCCCAAGGGCGGGGGGGAGGAATGAGCAGTTCTTC
TRBV5-1	.	TRBJ2-7	15	TRBD2	CASSLSTREGYEQYF	TGCGCCAGCAGCTTGTCTACGCGGGAGGGCTACGAGCAGTACTTC
TRBV20-1	.	TRBJ1-5	14	.	CSAQMGGGGQPQHF	TGCAGTGCCCAAATGGGGGGGGGAGGTCAGCCCCAGCATTTT
TRBV6-2/TRBV6-3	few	TRBJ2-5	15	.	CASSYGGDRWETQYF	TGTGCCAGCAGTTACGGAGGGGACAGATGGGAGACCCAGTACTTC
TRBV20-1	few	TRBJ1-6	12	.	CSARDIEGTYHF	TGCAGTGCTAGAGACATTGAGGGGACCTACCACTTT
TRBV5-1	.	TRBJ2-7	13	TRBD1	CASSPDRAGEQYF	TGCGCCAGCAGCCCAGACAGGGCCGGCGAGCAGTACTTC
TRBV2	.	TRBJ1-2	13	TRBD1	CASRDRGTYGYTF	TGTGCCAGCAGGGACAGGGGGACCTATGGCTACACCTTC
TRBV25-1	.	TRBJ1-2	13	TRBD1	CASNQARGHGYTF	TGTGCCAGCAATCAGGCCAGGGGGCATGGCTACACCTTC
TRBV12-3/TRBV12-4	few	TRBJ2-1	22	TRBD2	CASSYRQVGLAGVRSSYNEQFF	TGTGCCAGCAGTTACCGACAGGTAGGACTAGCGGGAGTCCGAAGCTCCTACAATGAGCAGTTCTTC
TRBV5-1	.	TRBJ2-1	16	.	CVSSPYLATARNEQFF	TGCGTCAGCAGCCCTTACCTAGCGACCGCGAGGAATGAGCAGTTCTTC
TRBV11-2	.	TRBJ2-7	15	.	CASSFSTGGSYEQYF	TGTGCCAGCAGCTTCTCTACAGGAGGGTCCTACGAGCAGTACTTC
TRBV24-1	.	TRBJ2-1	14	TRBD2	CVTSGAGGYNEQFF	TGTGTCACCAGTGGAGCGGGAGGTTACAATGAGCAGTTCTTC
TRBV11-2	.	TRBJ1-4	15	TRBD1	CASSSPGQGTGKLFF	TGTGCCAGCAGCTCTCCGGGACAGGGTACGGGAAAACTGTTTTTT
TRBV7-9	few	TRBJ1-2	14	.	CASSFNPFNYGYTF	TGTGCCAGCAGCTTCAATCCCTTTAACTATGGCTACACCTTC
TRBV15	few	TRBJ2-5	14	.	CATQNEQSQETQYF	TGTGCCACCCAAAACGAACAGAGCCAAGAGACCCAGTACTTC
TRBV29-1	few	TRBJ2-5	13	.	CSVEWTRGGTQYF	TGCAGCGTTGAATGGACACGGGGAGGGACCCAGTACTTC
TRBV6-6	.	TRBJ2-5	15	.	CASSYDGAPGETQYF	TGTGCCAGCAGTTACGACGGGGCTCCGGGAGAGACCCAGTACTTC
TRBV6-5	few	TRBJ2-7	17	.	CASSYTTHRLSSYEQYF	TGTGCCAGCAGTTACACGACCCACAGGCTTAGCTCCTACGAGCAGTACTTC
TRBV20-1	few	TRBJ1-2	14	.	CSAGQGSENYGYTF	TGCAGTGCTGGGCAAGGCAGCGAGAACTATGGCTACACCTTC
TRBV9	.	TRBJ2-2	16	TRBD2	CASSVASGGGSGELFF	TGTGCCAGCAGCGTAGCTAGTGGCGGGGGGTCCGGGGAGCTGTTTTTT
TRBV5-1	.	TRBJ2-3	13	.	CASSSRGPDTQYF	TGCGCCAGCAGCTCCAGGGGCCCAGATACGCAGTATTTT
TRBV20-1	.	TRBJ2-3	15	.	CSARVFTLSTDTQYF	TGCAGTGCTAGAGTTTTCACCCTTAGCACAGATACGCAGTATTTT
TRBV4-1	.	TRBJ2-7	15	.	CASSQDRGASYEQYF	TGCGCCAGCAGCCAAGATCGGGGGGCTTCCTACGAGCAGTACTTC
TRBV24-1	.	TRBJ2-1	14	.	CATSDLFVDGEQFF	TGTGCCACCAGTGATTTGTTCGTGGACGGCGAGCAGTTCTTC
TRBV4-2	.	TRBJ2-3	15	TRBD2	CASSQTGLDVGTQYF	TGTGCCAGCAGCCAGACGGGACTAGATGTTGGTACGCAGTATTTT
TRBV12-3/TRBV12-4	few	TRBJ1-1	13	TRBD1	CASKRTGNTEAFF	TGTGCCAGCAAGAGGACAGGGAACACTGAAGCTTTCTTT
TRBV7-2	once	TRBJ1-1	15	TRBD1	CASSSQGARTTEAFF	TGTGCCAGCAGCTCGCAGGGGGCGCGGACCACTGAAGCTTTCTTT
TRBV3-1	.	TRBJ1-2	18	.	CASSGRRTSRSRHYGYTF	TGTGCCAGCAGCGGACGTCGGACCTCCCGCTCCAGGCACTATGGCTACACCTTC
TRBV7-2	many	TRBJ2-7	15	TRBD2	CASSPTSGGSYEQYF	TGTGCCAGCAGCCCAACTAGCGGGGGCTCCTACGAGCAGTACTTC
TRBV20-1	few	TRBJ2-5	13	TRBD2	CSAPLAGRETQYF	TGCAGTGCTCCGCTAGCGGGACGAGAGACCCAGTACTTC
TRBV10-3	.	TRBJ2-2	15	TRBD2	CAISESLAGAGELFF	TGTGCCATCAGTGAGTCCTTAGCGGGAGCCGGGGAGCTGTTTTTT
TRBV4-1	few	TRBJ2-1	14	.	CASSQDGRGGEQFF	TGCGCCAGCAGCCAAGATGGGCGGGGAGGTGAGCAGTTCTTC
TRBV30	.	TRBJ2-7	12	.	CAWSDSHARRYF	TGTGCCTGGAGTGACTCGCACGCAAGGCGGTACTTC
TRBV11-2	.	TRBJ1-1	15	.	CASSSLRNPNTEAFF	TGTGCCAGCAGCTCCCTACGTAATCCGAACACTGAAGCTTTCTTT
TRBV4-2	.	TRBJ2-1	12	.	CGSSHKYNEQFF	TGTGGCAGCAGCCATAAGTACAATGAGCAGTTCTTC
TRBV11-3	few	TRBJ2-1	15	TRBD2	CASSYTSVPYNEQFF	TGTGCCAGCAGCTACACTAGCGTCCCCTACAATGAGCAGTTCTTC
TRBV20-1	many	TRBJ2-3	9	.	CSARDTQYF	TGCAGTGCTAGAGATACGCAGTATTTT
TRBV6-1	once	TRBJ2-1	16	.	CASSEGGGPLYNEQFF	TGTGCCAGCAGTGAGGGTGGGGGTCCCCTATACAATGAGCAGTTCTTC
TRBV4-2	.	TRBJ2-1	17	TRBD1	CASSQDGPGGARNEQFF	TGTGCCAGCAGCCAAGATGGCCCAGGGGGCGCCCGCAATGAGCAGTTCTTC
TRBV20-1	few	TRBJ2-3	12	.	CSASGRQDTQYF	TGCAGTGCTTCGGGGAGGCAGGATACGCAGTATTTT
TRBV7-2	.	TRBJ2-5	16	TRBD2	CASSSSGGLIMNEQYF	TGTGCCAGCAGCTCTAGCGGGGGGCTGATTATGAATGAGCAGTACTTC
TRBV18	.	TRBJ2-1	12	TRBD1	CASEDRWNEQFF	TGTGCCAGCGAGGACAGGTGGAATGAGCAGTTCTTC
TRBV11-1	.	TRBJ2-3	13	.	CASSGLAQIRSIF	.
TRBV9	.	TRBJ2-7	13	.	CASSAGVGYEQYF	TGTGCCAGCAGCGCGGGGGTTGGCTACGAGCAGTACTTC
TRBV5-1	few	TRBJ1-1	15	TRBD1	CASSLRTGQNTEAFF	TGCGCCAGCAGTCTTCGGACAGGCCAGAACACTGAAGCTTTCTTT
TRBV27	many	TRBJ2-1	15	TRBD2	CASSLLAGGLNEQFF	TGTGCCAGCAGTTTACTAGCGGGGGGGCTCAATGAGCAGTTCTTC
TRBV4-1	few	TRBJ1-1	12	.	CASSRTASEAFF	TGCGCCAGCAGCCGTACTGCCTCCGAAGCTTTCTTT
TRBV12-3/TRBV12-4	.	TRBJ1-1	16	TRBD1	CASSFQTGGGVLGAFF	TGTGCCAGCAGTTTCCAGACAGGGGGCGGTGTACTTGGAGCTTTCTTT
TRBV20-1	few	TRBJ1-5	13	.	CSARKGRNQPQHF	TGCAGTGCTAGAAAAGGTCGAAATCAGCCCCAGCATTTT
TRBV29-1	many	TRBJ2-3	13	.	CSVGYLSTDTQYF	TGCAGCGTTGGATATCTCAGCACAGATACGCAGTATTTT